The rows below give T cell receptor beta chains drawn from one sample of a study of blood T cell repertoires in COVID-19. TCRdb's table, derived via immunoSEQ multiplex PCR, lists solely in-frame clones and lacks some. The sample includes tens of thousands of clones, around 89% of them seen just once. Sample: peripheral blood. The receptors were sampled from an elderly woman with active or convalescent COVID-19. CDR3s include the opening cysteine and the closing phenylalanine or tryptophan. Each record gives: D gene, V gene, clone size, J gene, CDR3 DNA, CDR3 protein. The D gene is left open where the match is weak. Only part of the rows carry a size: once, few, many, or a class if the clone is expanded.

>-|TRBV6-1|-|TRBJ1-2
TGTGCCAGCAGGGAAGCCGTTCTAGGGAGCGGCTACACCTTC
CASREAVLGSGYTF
>-|TRBV6-1|-|TRBJ1-2
TGTGCCAGCAGTGAAGAACCCAGGGGAACTTATGGCTACACCTTC
CASSEEPRGTYGYTF
>TRBD2|TRBV7-2|once|TRBJ2-7
TGTGCCAGCAGCTTAGCGGGGGGGAGCGGGAGCTACGAGCAGTACTTC
CASSLAGGSGSYEQYF
>-|TRBV14|-|TRBJ1-2
TGTGCCAGCAGCCAAGACGGCAGCAGCCCGGAGGGCTACACCTTC
CASSQDGSSPEGYTF
>-|TRBV5-8|once|TRBJ1-2
TGTGCCAGCAGCTTGAGGTTGCGGGGTTATGGCTACACCTTC
CASSLRLRGYGYTF
>TRBD2|TRBV28|-|TRBJ2-2
TGTGCCAGCAGTTTGGCGGGAGGGAACACCGGGGAGCTGTTTTTT
CASSLAGGNTGELFF
>-|TRBV5-1|-|TRBJ1-2
TGCGCCAGCAACTTGGCGGGAAACTATGGCTACACCTTC
CASNLAGNYGYTF
>-|TRBV7-3|-|TRBJ1-1
TGTGCCAGCAGCTTAAGTAGGGGGACCGAAGCTTTCTTT
CASSLSRGTEAFF
>TRBD2|TRBV2|-|TRBJ2-3
TGTGCCAGCACTCGCGGGAGGGTCACAGATACGCAGTATTTT
CASTRGRVTDTQYF
>TRBD1|TRBV28|-|TRBJ1-5
TGTGCCAGCACCATATCGGACAGGGATCATCAGCCCCAGCATTTT
CASTISDRDHQPQHF
>-|TRBV7-9|-|TRBJ2-1
TGTGCCAGCAGCTCCGCTCGAGGTACCCGTTACAATGAGCAGTTCTTC
CASSSARGTRYNEQFF
>TRBD1|TRBV29-1|-|TRBJ1-1
TGCAGCGTTGGACCGGGACAGGGGGCCGTTGAAGCTTTCTTT
CSVGPGQGAVEAFF
>TRBD1|TRBV24-1|-|TRBJ1-1
TGTGCCACCAGTGATACCAATACAGGGGGCGCAGGGGGCACTGAAGCTTTCTTT
CATSDTNTGGAGGTEAFF
>TRBD2|TRBV10-3|-|TRBJ2-3
TGTGCCATCACGGCGGGAGGGTTCACAGATACGCAGTATTTT
CAITAGGFTDTQYF
>TRBD1|TRBV10-3|-|TRBJ2-2
TGTGCCATCACAGACAGGGGCAGAACCGGGGAGCTGTTTTTT
CAITDRGRTGELFF
>TRBD2|TRBV11-2|-|TRBJ2-2
TGTGCCAGCAGCTCGACTAGCGGGAGGGCCCTATCCAACACCGGGGAGCTGTTTTTT
CASSSTSGRALSNTGELFF
>-|TRBV28|-|TRBJ1-1
TGTGCCAGCAGTGAGCCCGACAGGTACACTGAAGCTTTCTTT
CASSEPDRYTEAFF
>-|TRBV3-1/TRBV3-2|-|TRBJ2-7
TGTGCCAGCAGCCAAATAGGAGGGGTCGGCGAGCAGTACTTC
CASSQIGGVGEQYF
>TRBD2|TRBV9|-|TRBJ2-7
TGTGCCAGCAGCGCAGAACAGGGACTAGGCTTTTACGAGCAGTACTTC
CASSAEQGLGFYEQYF
>-|TRBV11-2|few|TRBJ1-2
TGTGCCAGCAGCTTAGTTGCAGGGAAGGTAGAGGGCTACACCTTC
CASSLVAGKVEGYTF
>-|TRBV5-4|-|TRBJ2-1
TGTGCCAGCACCCAACAGGGGGGGCTTTACAATGAGCAGTTCTTC
CASTQQGGLYNEQFF
>TRBD1|TRBV18|-|TRBJ1-1
TGTGCCAGCTCACCGACAGGGGGCAGAACTGAAGCTTTCTTT
CASSPTGGRTEAFF
>TRBD2|TRBV19|once|TRBJ2-5
TGTGCCAGTAGTTTCCTAGCGGGAGGGAAAGAGACCCAGTACTTC
CASSFLAGGKETQYF
>-|TRBV4-2|-|TRBJ1-3
TGTGCCAGCAGCCAAGATGAATTTTCGGCCAGCGCTATACATTTT
CASSQDEFSASAIHF
>-|TRBV5-1|-|TRBJ1-3
TGCGCCAGCAGCTTGGCTGGGGGGTCTGGAAACACCATATATTTT
CASSLAGGSGNTIYF
>TRBD1|TRBV5-4|-|TRBJ2-7
TGTGCCAGCAGCGAAACAGGGGGCAACGAGCAGTACTTC
CASSETGGNEQYF